These 27 T cell receptor beta chains originate from one sample sequenced in a study of CD8 T cells in Susac syndrome (dated by TCRdb to between 2017 and 2020). Library prep was done by the immunoSEQ multiplex PCR assay. RNA was extracted with the RNeasy kit and roughly 0.5 to 1 ug was reverse transcribed using random hexamers. Through fastp at Q25 and MiXCR, TCRdb rebuilt clones from the public reads, retaining in-frame beta chains. Every CDR3 protein is listed once, alongside the most common genes and DNA of its rows. Present in this sample are some 180,000 distinct CDR3 sequences, just under 95% of which were seen just once. The biggest ten clones account for around 0.094% of the sample. Input material: CD4+ T cells from PBMCs. The receptor set was obtained from a human donor with Susac syndrome.

The V gene is TRBV5-1, the J gene TRBJ2-2; TRBD1 matches 8 bases. This CDR3 comprises 14 residues. J gave up 6 bases and V 0 bases, and 1 base lay outside the gene matches. Germline CDR1 and CDR2: SGHRS and YFSETQ. The CDR3 sequence: CASSLETGAGELFF. Written as DNA, the CDR3 is TGCGCCAGCAGCTTGGAGACAGGGGCCGGGGAGCTGTTTTTT.

This clonotype turned up a few times. This chain links TRBV30 with TRBJ1-5; D is possibly TRBD1 (6 bases). Trimming shortened V by 5 bases and J by 4 bases, and 9 bases separated the two germline ends. The V gene's germline CDR1 is GTSNPN and CDR2 SVGIG (reference sequence). The CDR3 runs 12 residues. The CDR3 nucleotides read TGTGCCTGGGGACAGCCAAATCAGCCCCAGCATTTT. This encodes CAWGQPNQPQHF.

This chain connects TRBV24-1 to TRBJ2-1; D could derive from TRBD1 or TRBD2 (5 bases each). CDR1 and CDR2 from the germline V gene are KGHDR and SFDVKD. The V and J ends lost 4 bases and 6 bases respectively, with 15 bases between them. The CDR3 sequence is 15 residues long. In DNA form, the CDR3 reads TGTGCCACCAGTGAAAACCCAGGGAGTGCCAATGAGCAGTTCTTC. This translates into CATSENPGSANEQFF.

The V gene is TRBV29-1, the J gene TRBJ2-5; D may be TRBD1 (5 bases). V lost 6 bases, J lost 1 base, and 9 bases lay in between. This CDR3 has 12 residues. Germline V gene data show CDR1 as SQVTM and CDR2 as ANQGSEA. DNA of the CDR3: TGCAGCGTGACCGACAGCCAAGAGACCCAGTACTTC. The encoded protein is CSVTDSQETQYF.

The chain recombines TRBV20-1 with TRBJ2-7; 9 nucleotides line up with TRBD2. The CDR3 is 14 residues long. The germline V gene encodes CDR1 DFQATT and CDR2 SNEGSKA (reference sequence). Unmatched junction bases numbered 4, after V lost 1 base and J lost 3 bases. CDR3 in amino acids: CSARGASGDYEQYF. The CDR3 DNA is TGCAGTGCTAGAGGGGCTAGCGGGGACTACGAGCAGTACTTC.

DNA for the CDR3: TGCAGTGCTAGAGATAAACGGGACGCATCCAATGAGCAGTTCTTC. Translated: CSARDKRDASNEQFF. This chain uses TRBV20-1 with TRBJ2-1; D assignment may be TRBD1 or TRBD2 (5 bases each). There are 15 residues in the CDR3. Trimming cost V 0 bases and J 6 bases, with 15 bases left between them. Per germline, CDR1 DFQATT and CDR2 SNEGSKA (reference sequence).

The chain employs TRBV7-2 and TRBJ2-5, with 7 bases lining up with TRBD1. J gave up 2 bases and V 6 bases, and 6 bases lay outside the gene matches. The CDR3 is made up of 14 amino acids. From germline, CDR1 is SGHTA and CDR2 FQGNSA. The CDR3 reads CASSRDRAQETQYF. The CDR3 DNA reads as TGTGCCAGCAGTCGGGACAGAGCTCAAGAGACCCAGTACTTC. Full variable domain (outside the CDR3, taken from reference TRBV7-2 and TRBJ2-5): GAGVSQSPSNKVTEKGKDVELRCDPISGHTALYWYRQSLGQGLEFLIYFQGNSAPDKSGLPSDRFSAERTGGSVSTLTIQRTQQEDSAVYLCASSRDRAQETQYFGPGTRLLVL.

This chain uses TRBV7-9 with TRBJ1-4; a weak D match, TRBD1 (6 bases). The CDR3 extends over 15 amino acids. In germline, CDR1 is SEHNR, CDR2 FQNEAQ (reference sequence). V was trimmed by 4 bases and J by 0 bases, leaving 9 bases between them. In nucleotides, the CDR3 is TGTGCCAGCAGCTCAACAGGGACAACTAATGAAAAACTGTTTTTT. Translation: CASSSTGTTNEKLFF.

The genes are TRBV20-1 and TRBJ2-5, with D unresolved. V lost 6 bases, J lost 5 bases, and 19 bases lay in between. Germline V CDR1 and CDR2: DFQATT, SNEGSKA (reference sequence). This CDR3 has 14 amino acids. CDR3 loop: CSASSSLADETQYF. The CDR3 DNA sequence: TGCAGTGCCAGCTCGAGTCTGGCAGACGAGACCCAGTACTTC.

The chain carries TRBV20-1 and TRBJ2-7; D unclear. This CDR3 is built from 9 residues. V shed 3 bases and J shed 3 bases, with 0 bases lying between them. From germline, CDR1 is DFQATT and CDR2 SNEGSKA (reference sequence). The CDR3 sequence is CSASYEQYF. Here the CDR3 DNA reads TGCAGTGCTAGCTACGAGCAGTACTTC.

The rearrangement joins TRBV9 to TRBJ1-1; TRBD1 aligns across 8 bases. J was trimmed by 3 bases and V by 1 base; bases with no gene match: 2. From germline, CDR1 is SGDLS and CDR2 YYNGEE. The CDR3 is 14 amino acids. The CDR3 region is CASSVQGADTEAFF. DNA for the CDR3: TGTGCCAGCAGCGTACAGGGGGCGGACACTGAAGCTTTCTTT.

This chain joins TRBV24-1 and TRBJ2-2; 8 bases are shared with TRBD1. With V trimmed by 3 bases and J by 5 bases, 4 bases remained unmatched. The CDR3 spans 15 residues. The V gene's germline CDR1 is KGHDR and CDR2 SFDVKD. CDR3 nucleotides: TGTGCCACCAGTGATGGGGACAGGTGGACCGGGGAGCTGTTTTTT. Translated, it gives CATSDGDRWTGELFF.

The chain uses TRBV3-1 and TRBJ1-5, with unresolved D. The germline CDR1 and CDR2 sequences are LGHDT and YNNKEL (reference sequence). The CDR3 contains 13 residues. V lost 5 bases and J lost 6, with 11 bases in between. In DNA form, the CDR3 reads TGTGCCAGCAGCGATGACACACGTCAGCCCCAGCATTTT. Translated: CASSDDTRQPQHF.

The chain is built from TRBV6-2 or TRBV6-3 and TRBJ2-2; 11 positions agree with TRBD2. V gave up 5 bases and J gave up 1 base; unmatched junction bases: 3. The CDR3 has 16 amino acids. Germline CDR1 MNHEY, CDR2 SVGEGT. CDR3 coding DNA: TGTGCCAGCAGTGGCGGGACTAGCGGGAACACCGGGGAGCTGTTTTTT. This codes for CASSGGTSGNTGELFF.

J is TRBJ2-2 and V is TRBV11-1; the match to TRBD1 covers 7 bases. The junction had 9 bases not matched to a gene; V was cut back by 5 bases and J by 0 bases. Germline-derived CDR1 and CDR2 are SGHAT and FQDESV (reference sequence). This CDR3 spans 17 amino acids. The CDR3 spells CASSRPKGGANTGELFF. CDR3 bases: TGTGCCAGCAGCCGCCCGAAAGGGGGCGCGAACACCGGGGAGCTGTTTTTT. Using reference TRBV11-1 and TRBJ2-2 for the parts outside the CDR3, the full variable domain is EAEVAQSPRYKITEKSQAVAFWCDPISGHATLYWYRQILGQGPELLVQFQDESVVDDSQLPKDRFSAERLKGVDSTLKIQPAELGDSAMYLCASSRPKGGANTGELFFGEGSRLTVL.

In this sample, this clonotype turned up once. The chain employs TRBV11-2 and TRBJ1-1; D unresolved. Between the trimmed V and J ends, which lost 6 bases and 2 bases, there was a span of 13 bases. Germline V gene sequence: CDR1 SGHAT, CDR2 FQNNGV. The length of the CDR3 is 14 residues. CDR3 in DNA: TGTGCCAGCAGGAGACCCAGGCCTAACACTGAAGCTTTCTTT. Translated, it gives CASRRPRPNTEAFF.

This clonotype occurred once. The rearrangement joins TRBV6-5 to TRBJ2-7; D might be TRBD1 (6 bases). The CDR3 is 15 residues long. Germline lookup yields CDR1 MNHEY and CDR2 SVGAGI. V was shortened by 6 bases and J by 0 bases, with 15 bases between the two germline ends. This CDR3 reads CASSPRQESSYEQYF. In DNA form, the CDR3 reads TGTGCCAGCAGCCCACGACAGGAAAGCTCCTACGAGCAGTACTTC.

The chain uses TRBV29-1 and TRBJ2-7, with TRBD2 matching 10 bases. The CDR3 is 15 amino acids. Per the germline V gene, CDR1 is SQVTM and CDR2 is ANQGSEA. V was pared by 2 bases and J by 2 bases, with 6 bases of the junction left unmatched. The CDR3 region has the DNA TGCAGCGTTGAAAAGATAGCGGGAGGAACCTACGAGCAGTACTTC. It encodes CSVEKIAGGTYEQYF.

The chain uses TRBV7-9 and TRBJ2-3; D is undetermined. Trimming removed 2 bases at V and 2 bases at J, with 11 bases between. The germline V gene has CDR1 SEHNR and CDR2 FQNEAQ (reference sequence). The CDR3 consists of 15 residues. CDR3 sequence (DNA): TGTGCCAGCAGCTTACCGACCGCAGTCACAGATACGCAGTATTTT. It specifies CASSLPTAVTDTQYF.

This chain uses TRBV20-1 with TRBJ2-7; the D gene is possibly TRBD2 (5 bases). The CDR3 is made up of 13 amino acids. Between the trimmed V and J ends, which lost 3 bases and 7 bases, there was a span of 16 bases. CDR1 DFQATT and CDR2 SNEGSKA come from the germline V gene (reference sequence). The CDR3 region has the DNA TGCAGTGCTAGTTTGGTGGACCGAGGGGAGCAGTACTTC. Its protein is CSASLVDRGEQYF.

The chain recombines TRBV5-1 with TRBJ1-2; unclear D gene. The germline V and J ends were trimmed by 0 bases and 8 bases, with 23 bases remaining between them. The germline V gene encodes CDR1 SGHRS and CDR2 YFSETQ. The CDR3 is 17 residues long. CDR3 coding DNA: TGCGCCAGCAGCTTGGTCGGCGGAGATCTTGTCGTAGAAGGCTACACCTTC. Protein product: CASSLVGGDLVVEGYTF. The full variable domain, completed using reference TRBV5-1 and TRBJ1-2, is KAGVTQTPRYLIKTRGQQVTLSCSPISGHRSVSWYQQTPGQGLQFLFEYFSETQRNKGNFPGRFSGRQFSNSRSEMNVSTLELGDSALYLCASSLVGGDLVVEGYTFGSGTRLTVV.

The chain is built from TRBV18 and TRBJ2-5; no definite D call. The V end was cut by 8 bases, the J end by 2 bases, with 12 bases between. The CDR3 runs to 13 residues. Germline assignment: CDR1 KGHSH and CDR2 LQKENI. CDR3 nucleotide sequence: TGTGCCAGCCGCGGAGCAGGTCAAGAGACCCAGTACTTC. Amino acid sequence: CASRGAGQETQYF.

In DNA, the CDR3 is TGCAGCGCTTCCGGGACAGGGGGTGCCGGGGAGCTGTTTTTT. Its translation is CSASGTGGAGELFF. The rearrangement links TRBV29-1 to TRBJ2-2; the match to TRBD1 covers 11 bases. After removal of 7 bases from V and 6 bases from J, the junction contained 7 bases not matched to a gene. The CDR3 has 14 residues. CDR1 is SQVTM and CDR2 is ANQGSEA in the germline V gene.

This rearrangement joins TRBV6-4 to TRBJ2-1; 8 bases line up with TRBD1. This CDR3 comprises 15 residues. Germline V gene lookup returns CDR1 MRHNA and CDR2 SNTAGT. The V segment lost 5 bases and the J segment 10 bases; nucleotides outside the gene matches: 13. The chain's CDR3 is CASSPQFRQGNEQFF. The CDR3 nucleotides read TGTGCCAGCAGTCCTCAATTCAGACAGGGGAACGAGCAGTTCTTC.

V is TRBV6-2 or TRBV6-3 and J is TRBJ2-7; 7 positions match TRBD2. The CDR3 is made up of 16 amino acids. V lost 5 bases, J lost 2 bases, and 12 bases stayed unmatched. CDR1 and CDR2 (germline): MNHEY, SVGEGT. CDR3 DNA sequence: TGTGCCAGCAGTGGTCAGAGCGGGACGACCGCCTACGAGCAGTACTTC. Residues: CASSGQSGTTAYEQYF.

In its sample, this clonotype was seen a few times. CDR3 sequence (DNA): TGCGCCAGCAGCCCAGGGACAGGAGAAGGCTACACCTTC. The encoded protein is CASSPGTGEGYTF. J is TRBJ1-2 and V is TRBV5-1, with TRBD1 identical over 8 bases. This CDR3 has 13 amino acids. J gave up 8 bases and V 4 bases, and 7 bases lay outside the gene matches. Germline values: CDR1 SGHRS, CDR2 YFSETQ.

The V and J genes are TRBV29-1 and TRBJ1-3; D not resolved. Deletions cut 4 bases from V and 4 bases from J, with 14 bases between. The CDR3 has 14 amino acids. CDR1 and CDR2 (germline): SQVTM, ANQGSEA. CDR3 protein: CSVVVAGTGNTIYF. CDR3 in DNA: TGCAGCGTTGTTGTCGCGGGCACCGGAAACACCATATATTTT. The full variable domain, with the rest looked up from reference TRBV29-1 and TRBJ1-3, is SAVISQKPSRDICQRGTSLTIQCQVDSQVTMMFWYRQQPGQSLTLIATANQGSEATYESGFVIDKFPISRPNLTFSTLTVSNMSPEDSSIYLCSVVVAGTGNTIYFGEGSWLTVV.